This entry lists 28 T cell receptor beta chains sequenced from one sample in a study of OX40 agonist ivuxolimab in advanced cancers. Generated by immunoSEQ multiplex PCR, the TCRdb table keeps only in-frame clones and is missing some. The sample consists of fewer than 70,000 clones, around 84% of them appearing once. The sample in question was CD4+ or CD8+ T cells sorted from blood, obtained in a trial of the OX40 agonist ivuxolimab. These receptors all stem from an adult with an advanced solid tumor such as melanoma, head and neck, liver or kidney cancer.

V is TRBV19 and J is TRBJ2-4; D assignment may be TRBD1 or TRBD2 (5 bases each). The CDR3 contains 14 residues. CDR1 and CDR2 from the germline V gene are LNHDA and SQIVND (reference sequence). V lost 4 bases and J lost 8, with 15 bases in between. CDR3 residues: CASSTLTVGDIQYF. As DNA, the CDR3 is TGTGCCAGTAGTACGCTGACAGTGGGGGACATTCAGTACTTC. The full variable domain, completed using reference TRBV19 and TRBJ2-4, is DGGITQSPKYLFRKEGQNVTLSCEQNLNHDAMYWYRQDPGQGLRLIYYSQIVNDFQKGDIAEGYSVSREKKESFPLTVTSAQKNPTAFYLCASSTLTVGDIQYFGAGTRLSVL.

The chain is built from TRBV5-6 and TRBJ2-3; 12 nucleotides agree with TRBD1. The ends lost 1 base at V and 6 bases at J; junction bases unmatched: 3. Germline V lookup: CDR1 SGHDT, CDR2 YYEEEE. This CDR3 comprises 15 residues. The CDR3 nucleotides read TGTGCCAGCAGCTTGCGGGGGACAGGGGGCGATACGCAGTATTTT. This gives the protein CASSLRGTGGDTQYF. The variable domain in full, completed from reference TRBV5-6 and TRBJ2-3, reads DAGVTQSPTHLIKTRGQQVTLRCSPKSGHDTVSWYQQALGQGPQFIFQYYEEEERQRGNFPDRFSGHQFPNYSSELNVNALLLGDSALYLCASSLRGTGGDTQYFGPGTRLTVL.

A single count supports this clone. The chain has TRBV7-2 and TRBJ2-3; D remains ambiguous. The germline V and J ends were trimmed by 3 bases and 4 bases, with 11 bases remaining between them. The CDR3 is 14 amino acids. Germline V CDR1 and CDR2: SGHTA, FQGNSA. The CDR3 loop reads CASSFSRPPDTQYF. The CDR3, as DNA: TGTGCCAGCAGCTTCTCTAGACCCCCAGATACGCAGTATTTT.

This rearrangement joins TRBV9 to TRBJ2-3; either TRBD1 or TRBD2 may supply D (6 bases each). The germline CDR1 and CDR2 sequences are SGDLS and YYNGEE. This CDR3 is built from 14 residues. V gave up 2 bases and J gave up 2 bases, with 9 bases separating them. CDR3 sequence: CASSVGGPTDTQYF. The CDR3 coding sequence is TGTGCCAGCAGCGTCGGGGGCCCCACAGATACGCAGTATTTT.

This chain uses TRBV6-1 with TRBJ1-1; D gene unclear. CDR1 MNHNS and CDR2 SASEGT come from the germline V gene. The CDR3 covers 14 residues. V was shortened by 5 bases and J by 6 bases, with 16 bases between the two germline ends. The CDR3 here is CASSSLTSVSEAFF. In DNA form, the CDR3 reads TGTGCCAGCAGTTCACTTACAAGTGTCTCTGAAGCTTTCTTT.

The CDR3 region has the DNA TGTGCCAGCAGGGATGGGGACAGATTTAACTATGGCTACACCTTC. Translating gives CASRDGDRFNYGYTF. The V gene is TRBV2, the J gene TRBJ1-2; 7 positions match TRBD1. Looked up from germline, CDR1 is SNHLY and CDR2 is FYNNEI. The CDR3 has 15 residues. V shed 6 bases and J 1 base; nucleotides not matched to a gene: 8.

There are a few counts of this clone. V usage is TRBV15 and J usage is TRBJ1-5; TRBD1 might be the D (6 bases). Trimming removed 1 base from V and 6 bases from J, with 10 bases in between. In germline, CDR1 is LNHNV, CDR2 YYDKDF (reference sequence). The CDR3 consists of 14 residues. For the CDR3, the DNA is TGTGCCACCAGCAGAGTGGGGGGCGGTCAGCCCCAGCATTTT. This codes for CATSRVGGGQPQHF.

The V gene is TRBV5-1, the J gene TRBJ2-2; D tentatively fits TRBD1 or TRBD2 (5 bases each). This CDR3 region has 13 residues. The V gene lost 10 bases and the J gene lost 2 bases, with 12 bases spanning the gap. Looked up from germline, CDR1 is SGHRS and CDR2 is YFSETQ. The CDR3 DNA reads TGCGCCGACCGGGACGGAAACACCGGGGAGCTGTTTTTT. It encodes CADRDGNTGELFF.

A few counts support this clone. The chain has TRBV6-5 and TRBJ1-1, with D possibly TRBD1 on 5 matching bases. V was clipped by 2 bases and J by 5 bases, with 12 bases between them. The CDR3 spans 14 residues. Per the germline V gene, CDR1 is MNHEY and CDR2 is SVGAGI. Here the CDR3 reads CASSYRPEGTEAFF. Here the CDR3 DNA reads TGTGCCAGCAGTTACAGGCCAGAGGGGACTGAAGCTTTCTTT.

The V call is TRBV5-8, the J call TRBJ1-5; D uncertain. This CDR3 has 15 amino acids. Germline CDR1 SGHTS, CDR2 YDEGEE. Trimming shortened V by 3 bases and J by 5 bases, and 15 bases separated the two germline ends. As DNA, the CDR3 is TGTGCCAGCAGCTCCGGACTAACGGCGGATCAGCCCCAGCATTTT. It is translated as CASSSGLTADQPQHF.

In nucleotides, the CDR3 is TGCGCCAGCAGCTCGGCAAGAAGCTCCTACGAGCAGTACTTC. Its protein product is CASSSARSSYEQYF. This sequence joins TRBV5-1 and TRBJ2-7; D not certain. CDR3 length equals 14 residues. The germline CDR1 and CDR2 sequences are SGHRS and YFSETQ. V dropped 3 bases and J dropped 0 bases, with 10 bases sitting between them.

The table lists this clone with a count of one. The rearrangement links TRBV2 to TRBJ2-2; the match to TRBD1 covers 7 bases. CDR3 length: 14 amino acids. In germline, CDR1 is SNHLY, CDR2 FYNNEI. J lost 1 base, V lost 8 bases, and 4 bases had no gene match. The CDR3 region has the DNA TGTGCCAGCTTGACAGGGAGGAACACCGGGGAGCTGTTTTTT. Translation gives CASLTGRNTGELFF.

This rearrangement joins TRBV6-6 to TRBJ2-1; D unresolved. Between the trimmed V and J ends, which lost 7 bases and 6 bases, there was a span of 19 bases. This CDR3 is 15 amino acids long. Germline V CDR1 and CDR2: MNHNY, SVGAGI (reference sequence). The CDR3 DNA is TGTGCCAGCACTCTGGGTCAAGGCGGTAGCAATGAGCAGTTCTTC. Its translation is CASTLGQGGSNEQFF.

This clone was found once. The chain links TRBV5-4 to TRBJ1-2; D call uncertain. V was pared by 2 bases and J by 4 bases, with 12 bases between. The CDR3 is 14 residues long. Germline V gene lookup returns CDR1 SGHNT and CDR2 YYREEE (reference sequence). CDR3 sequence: CASSFTSPTYGYTF. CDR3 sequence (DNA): TGTGCCAGCAGCTTTACTTCCCCAACCTATGGCTACACCTTC.

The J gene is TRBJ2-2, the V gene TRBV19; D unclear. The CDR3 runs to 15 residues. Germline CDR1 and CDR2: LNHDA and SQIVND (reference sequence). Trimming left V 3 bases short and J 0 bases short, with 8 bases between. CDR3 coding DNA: TGTGCCAGTAGTATTCGGCTAGCGAACACCGGGGAGCTGTTTTTT. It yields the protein CASSIRLANTGELFF.

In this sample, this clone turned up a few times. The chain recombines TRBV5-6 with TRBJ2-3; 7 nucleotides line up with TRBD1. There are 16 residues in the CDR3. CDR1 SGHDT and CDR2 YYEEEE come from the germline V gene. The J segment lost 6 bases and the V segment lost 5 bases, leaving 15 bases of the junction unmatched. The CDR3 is CASRAAPQGVPDTQYF. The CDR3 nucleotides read TGTGCCAGCAGGGCGGCCCCCCAGGGGGTACCCGATACGCAGTATTTT.

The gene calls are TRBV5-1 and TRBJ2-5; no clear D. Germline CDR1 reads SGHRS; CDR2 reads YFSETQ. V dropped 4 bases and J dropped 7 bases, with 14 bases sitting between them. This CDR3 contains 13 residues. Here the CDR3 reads CASSRPDGGTQYF. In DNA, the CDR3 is TGCGCCAGCAGCCGGCCCGACGGTGGGACCCAGTACTTC.

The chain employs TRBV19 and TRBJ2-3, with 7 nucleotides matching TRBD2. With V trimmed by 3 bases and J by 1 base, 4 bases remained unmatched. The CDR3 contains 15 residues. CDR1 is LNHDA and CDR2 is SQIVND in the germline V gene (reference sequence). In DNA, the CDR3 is TGTGCCAGTAGTATCGGGGGGAAGGGCACAGATACGCAGTATTTT. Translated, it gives CASSIGGKGTDTQYF.

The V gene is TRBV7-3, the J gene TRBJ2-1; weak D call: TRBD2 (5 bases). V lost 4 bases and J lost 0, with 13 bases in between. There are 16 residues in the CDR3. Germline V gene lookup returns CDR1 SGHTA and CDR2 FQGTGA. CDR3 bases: TGTGCCAGCAGCTCTCTAACGGGGAGCTCCTACAATGAGCAGTTCTTC. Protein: CASSSLTGSSYNEQFF. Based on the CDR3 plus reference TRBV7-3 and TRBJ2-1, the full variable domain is GAGVSQTPSNKVTEKGKYVELRCDPISGHTALYWYRQSLGQGPEFLIYFQGTGAADDSGLPNDRFFAVRPEGSVSTLKIQRTERGDSAVYLCASSSLTGSSYNEQFFGPGTRLTVL.

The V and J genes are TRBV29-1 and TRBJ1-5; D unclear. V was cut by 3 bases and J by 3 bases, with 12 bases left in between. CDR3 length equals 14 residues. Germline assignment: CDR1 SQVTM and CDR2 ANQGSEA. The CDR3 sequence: CSVDVKFSNQPQHF. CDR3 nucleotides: TGCAGCGTTGATGTCAAGTTTTCCAATCAGCCCCAGCATTTT.

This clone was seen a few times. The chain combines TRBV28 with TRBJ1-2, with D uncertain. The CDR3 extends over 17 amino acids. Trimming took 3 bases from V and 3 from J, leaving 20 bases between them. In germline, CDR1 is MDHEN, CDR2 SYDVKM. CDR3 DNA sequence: TGTGCCAGCAGTTTTTTTTCCAGGAGGCTCGTCGACTATGGCTACACCTTC. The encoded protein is CASSFFSRRLVDYGYTF.

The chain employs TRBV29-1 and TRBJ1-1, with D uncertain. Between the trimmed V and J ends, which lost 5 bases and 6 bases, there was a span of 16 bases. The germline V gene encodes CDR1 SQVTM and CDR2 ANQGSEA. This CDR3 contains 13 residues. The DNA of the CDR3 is TGCAGCGTTAGTTCCGGATTCGGCTCTGAAGCTTTCTTT. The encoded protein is CSVSSGFGSEAFF.

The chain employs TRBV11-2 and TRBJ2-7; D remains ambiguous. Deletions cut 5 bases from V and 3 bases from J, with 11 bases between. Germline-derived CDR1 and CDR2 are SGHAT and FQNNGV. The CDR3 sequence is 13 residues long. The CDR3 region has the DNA TGTGCCAGCAGCATCCATAGAGACTACGAGCAGTACTTC. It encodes CASSIHRDYEQYF.

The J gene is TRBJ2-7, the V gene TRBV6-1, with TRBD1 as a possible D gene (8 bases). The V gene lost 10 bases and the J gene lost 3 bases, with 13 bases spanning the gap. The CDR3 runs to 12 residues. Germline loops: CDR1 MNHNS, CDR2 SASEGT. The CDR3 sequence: CATTGEGYEQYF. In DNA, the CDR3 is TGTGCCACGACAGGGGAGGGCTACGAGCAGTACTTC.

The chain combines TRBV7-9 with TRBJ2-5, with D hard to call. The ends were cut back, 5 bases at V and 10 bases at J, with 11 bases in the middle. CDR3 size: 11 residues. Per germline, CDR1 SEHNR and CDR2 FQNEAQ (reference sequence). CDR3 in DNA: TGTGCCAGCAGCCTCCAAGTGGGCCAGTACTTC. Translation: CASSLQVGQYF.

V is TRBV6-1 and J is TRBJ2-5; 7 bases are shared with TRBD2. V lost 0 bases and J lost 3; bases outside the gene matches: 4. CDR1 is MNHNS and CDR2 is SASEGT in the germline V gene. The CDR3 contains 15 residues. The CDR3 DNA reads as TGTGCCAGCAGTGAAGCGATGGGGAGGGAAGAGACCCAGTACTTC. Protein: CASSEAMGREETQYF.

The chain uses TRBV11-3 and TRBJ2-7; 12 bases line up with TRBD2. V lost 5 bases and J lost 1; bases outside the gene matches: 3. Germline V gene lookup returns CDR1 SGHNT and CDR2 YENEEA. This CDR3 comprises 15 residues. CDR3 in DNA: TGTGCCAGCAGCCCAGGACTAGCGGGGTCCTACGAGCAGTACTTC. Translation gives CASSPGLAGSYEQYF. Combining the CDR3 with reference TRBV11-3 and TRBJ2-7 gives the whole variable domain EAGVVQSPRYKIIEKKQPVAFWCNPISGHNTLYWYLQNLGQGPELLIRYENEEAVDDSQLPKDRFSAERLKGVDSTLKIQPAELGDSAVYLCASSPGLAGSYEQYFGPGTRLTVT.

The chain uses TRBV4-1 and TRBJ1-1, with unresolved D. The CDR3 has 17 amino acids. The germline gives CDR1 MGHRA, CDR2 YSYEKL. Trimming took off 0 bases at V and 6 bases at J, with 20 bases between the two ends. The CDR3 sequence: CASSQESFVGRKPEAFF. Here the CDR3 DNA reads TGCGCCAGCAGCCAAGAATCCTTTGTGGGCAGGAAGCCTGAAGCTTTCTTT.